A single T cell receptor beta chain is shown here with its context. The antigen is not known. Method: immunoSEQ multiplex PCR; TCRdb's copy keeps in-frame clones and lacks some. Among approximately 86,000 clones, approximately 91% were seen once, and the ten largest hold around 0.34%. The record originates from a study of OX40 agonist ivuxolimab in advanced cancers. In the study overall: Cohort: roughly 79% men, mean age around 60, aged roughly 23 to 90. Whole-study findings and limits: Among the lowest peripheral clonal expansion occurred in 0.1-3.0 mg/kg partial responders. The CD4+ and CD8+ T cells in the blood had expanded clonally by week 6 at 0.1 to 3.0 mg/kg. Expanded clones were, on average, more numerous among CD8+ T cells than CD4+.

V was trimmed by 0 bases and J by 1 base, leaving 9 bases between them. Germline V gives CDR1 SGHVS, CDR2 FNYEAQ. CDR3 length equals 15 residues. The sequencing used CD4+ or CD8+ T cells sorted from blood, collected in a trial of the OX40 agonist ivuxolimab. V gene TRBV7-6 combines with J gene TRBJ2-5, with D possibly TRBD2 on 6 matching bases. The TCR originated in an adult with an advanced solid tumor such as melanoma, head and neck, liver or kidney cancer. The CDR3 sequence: CASSLALSGQETQYF. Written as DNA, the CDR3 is TGTGCCAGCAGCTTAGCGCTTAGCGGCCAAGAGACCCAGTACTTC.